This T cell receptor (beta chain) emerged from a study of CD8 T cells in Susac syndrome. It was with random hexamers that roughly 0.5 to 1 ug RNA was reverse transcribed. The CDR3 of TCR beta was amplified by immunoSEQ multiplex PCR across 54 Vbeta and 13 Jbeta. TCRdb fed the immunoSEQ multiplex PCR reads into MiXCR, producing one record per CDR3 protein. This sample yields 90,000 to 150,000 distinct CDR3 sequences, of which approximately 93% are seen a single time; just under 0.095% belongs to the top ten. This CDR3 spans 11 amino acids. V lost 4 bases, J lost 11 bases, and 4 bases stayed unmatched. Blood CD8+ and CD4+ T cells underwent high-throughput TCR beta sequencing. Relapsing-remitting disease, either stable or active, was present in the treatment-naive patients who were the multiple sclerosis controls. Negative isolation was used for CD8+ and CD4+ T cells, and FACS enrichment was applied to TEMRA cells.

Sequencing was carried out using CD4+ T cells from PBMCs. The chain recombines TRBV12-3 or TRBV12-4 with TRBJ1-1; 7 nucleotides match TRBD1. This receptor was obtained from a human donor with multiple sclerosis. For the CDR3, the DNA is TGTGCCAGCAGTTCAACAGGGGCCGCTTTCTTT. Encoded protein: CASSSTGAAFF.